This passage covers 18 T cell receptor beta chains from one sample sequenced in a study of T-cell reconstitution after alpha-beta-depleted transplantation in children. Construction of the TCRbeta library involved unique molecular identifiers. MiXCR, run by TCRdb on the PCR reads, gives a single entry per CDR3 protein. The data contain about 260,000 distinct CDR3 sequences, roughly 12% of them singletons. This specimen was peripheral blood, taken 180 days after TCRalphabeta/CD19-depleted stem cell transplant. Receptors originate from a male patient between 2 and 15 years old who had a stem cell transplant for chronic granulomatous disease, so the T cells may come from the graft donor.

At least ten counts were recorded for this clonotype. The V gene is TRBV24-1, the J gene TRBJ2-5; 7 bases agree with TRBD1. CDR1 is KGHDR and CDR2 is SFDVKD in the germline V gene. V trimming: 2 bases; J trimming: 4 bases; junction bases outside the gene matches: 0. The CDR3 has 13 residues. The CDR3 coding sequence is TGTGCCACCAGTGATTACAGGGGAGAGACCCAGTACTTC. Its protein is CATSDYRGETQYF.

This clonotype showed up many times. The chain joins TRBV11-2 to TRBJ2-7; TRBD2 aligns across 8 bases. Trimming at V came to 5 bases and at J to 6 bases, leaving 12 bases not matched to a gene. This CDR3 comprises 15 residues. The germline V gene encodes CDR1 SGHAT and CDR2 FQNNGV. CDR3 sequence: CASSNFHRGGSEQYF. CDR3 coding DNA: TGTGCCAGCAGCAACTTTCATCGGGGGGGCAGCGAGCAGTACTTC.

This clonotype was counted many times. The chain is built from TRBV6-2 or TRBV6-3 and TRBJ2-1, with D unresolved. Germline V gene sequence: CDR1 MNHEY, CDR2 SVGEGT. The CDR3 has 13 amino acids. With 5 bases removed from V and 2 bases from J, the gap between germline ends came to 7 bases. As DNA, the CDR3 is TGTGCCAGCAGTGAGGTCCCCTACAATGAGCAGTTCTTC. As protein: CASSEVPYNEQFF.

In this sample, this clonotype turned up many times. The V call is TRBV29-1, the J call TRBJ2-2, with D possibly matching TRBD2 (7 bases). Trimming pared 8 bases from V and 4 bases from J, leaving 26 bases between. This CDR3 contains 17 residues. Germline CDR1 reads SQVTM; CDR2 reads ANQGSEA. For the CDR3, the DNA is TGCAGCACTCCGGATTCCCGGGGGGCCTTTAGCACCGGGGAGCTGTTTTTT. It encodes CSTPDSRGAFSTGELFF.

This clonotype was found a few times. V is TRBV12-3 or TRBV12-4 and J is TRBJ2-3; possible D gene TRBD1, 5 bases. The V end was cut by 5 bases, the J end by 4 bases, with 13 bases between. The CDR3 sequence is 14 residues long. DNA for the CDR3: TGTGCCAGCAGTCCAGGGTTTAGAGCAGATACGCAGTATTTT. The encoded protein is CASSPGFRADTQYF.

A few counts support this clonotype. The chain has TRBV5-1 and TRBJ2-1; 7 bases align to TRBD2. CDR3 length: 16 residues. Germline V lookup: CDR1 SGHRS, CDR2 YFSETQ. V shed 1 base and J 3 bases; nucleotides not matched to a gene: 7. The CDR3 sequence: CASSLPALADYNEQFF. As DNA, the CDR3 is TGCGCCAGCAGCTTGCCAGCCCTAGCGGACTACAATGAGCAGTTCTTC.

Ten or more counts support this clonotype. The chain recombines TRBV5-1 with TRBJ2-5, with D maybe TRBD2 (5 bases). Germline CDR1 SGHRS, CDR2 YFSETQ. V was clipped by 0 bases and J by 7 bases, with 16 bases between them. This CDR3 has 15 residues. The CDR3: CASSLDGGPPGTQYF. The CDR3, as DNA: TGCGCCAGCAGCTTGGACGGAGGACCTCCGGGGACCCAGTACTTC. The variable domain in full, with the rest retrieved from reference TRBV5-1 and TRBJ2-5, is KAGVTQTPRYLIKTRGQQVTLSCSPISGHRSVSWYQQTPGQGLQFLFEYFSETQRNKGNFPGRFSGRQFSNSRSEMNVSTLELGDSALYLCASSLDGGPPGTQYFGPGTRLLVL.

The sample holds many counts of this clonotype. The genes are TRBV12-3 or TRBV12-4 and TRBJ1-4, with D perhaps matching TRBD1 (5 bases). V lost 6 bases and J 6 bases, leaving 11 bases between the germline ends. The CDR3 is 13 residues long. The CDR3 reads CASRGTEDEKLFF. DNA of the CDR3: TGTGCCAGCAGGGGGACTGAAGATGAAAAACTGTTTTTT.

This clonotype occurred many times. CDR3 region: CASSIPGLAKNIQYF. The CDR3 DNA reads TGTGCCAGCAGCATACCGGGACTAGCCAAAAACATTCAGTACTTC. V is TRBV7-2 and J is TRBJ2-4; maybe TRBD2 (6 bases). CDR3 length equals 15 residues. The V end was cut by 5 bases, the J end by 0 bases, with 11 bases between. Germline V gene data show CDR1 as SGHTA and CDR2 as FQGNSA.

This sequence joins TRBV20-1 and TRBJ1-5; D is perhaps TRBD1 (6 bases). V was pared by 2 bases and J by 6 bases, with 14 bases between. The CDR3 totals 14 residues. From germline, CDR1 is DFQATT and CDR2 SNEGSKA (reference sequence). The CDR3 protein is CSARKNQGPQPQHF. CDR3 DNA: TGCAGTGCTAGAAAAAATCAGGGGCCTCAGCCCCAGCATTTT.

In regard to this clonotype: Just one base apart from a much larger clone, this may be a read error. This chain links TRBV12-3 or TRBV12-4 with TRBJ1-5; the D gene is possibly TRBD1 (6 bases). The CDR3 is 15 residues long. The CDR3 DNA is TGTGCCAACAGTAACCAGATACAGGGTAATCAGCCCCAGCATTTT. Protein product: CANSNQIQGNQPQHF.

This clonotype appeared many times. The chain joins TRBV7-2 to TRBJ1-5; D gene uncertain. The V end was cut by 1 base, the J end by 7 bases, with 8 bases between. Germline V CDR1 and CDR2: SGHTA, FQGNSA. The CDR3 covers 13 residues. The CDR3: CASSLGWEQPQHF. In nucleotides, the CDR3 is TGTGCCAGCAGCTTAGGCTGGGAACAGCCCCAGCATTTT.

There are many counts of this clonotype. The CDR3 bases are TGTGCCAGCAACTCTAAAAACAGGGTTGAGACCCAGTACTTC. This translates into CASNSKNRVETQYF. The chain carries TRBV28 and TRBJ2-5; D might be TRBD1 (6 bases). V dropped 7 bases and J dropped 5 bases, with 17 bases sitting between them. This CDR3 has 14 residues. CDR1 is MDHEN, CDR2 SYDVKM, per germline.

This clonotype was seen at least ten times. The J gene is TRBJ2-1, the V gene TRBV7-9, with 11 bases fitting TRBD2. There are 15 residues in the CDR3. Germline V gene lookup returns CDR1 SEHNR and CDR2 FQNEAQ (reference sequence). Losses at the gene ends were 5 bases for V and 5 bases for J; bases not matched to a gene: 5. This CDR3 is CASSQLAGANNEQFF. In DNA, the CDR3 is TGTGCCAGCAGCCAACTAGCGGGAGCCAACAATGAGCAGTTCTTC.

The sample holds many counts of this clonotype. This chain uses TRBV5-1 with TRBJ2-7; D perhaps matches TRBD1 (5 bases). This CDR3 comprises 13 residues. Germline V gene lookup returns CDR1 SGHRS and CDR2 YFSETQ. The V end lost 3 bases, the J end lost 5 bases, and 12 bases lay between the germline ends. CDR3 DNA sequence: TGCGCCAGCAGCTATCTTAGGGGCCACGAGCAGTACTTC. This translates into CASSYLRGHEQYF.

The chain links TRBV30 to TRBJ2-3; weak D call: TRBD2 (5 bases). The CDR3 is made up of 15 amino acids. Germline V gives CDR1 GTSNPN, CDR2 SVGIG (reference sequence). Trimming took off 4 bases at V and 0 bases at J, with 14 bases between the two ends. This chain's CDR3 is CAWTPGGPSTDTQYF. Here the CDR3 DNA reads TGTGCCTGGACCCCTGGCGGGCCTAGCACAGATACGCAGTATTTT. Full variable domain (rest looked up from reference TRBV30 and TRBJ2-3): SQTIHQWPATLVQPVGSPLSLECTVEGTSNPNLYWYRQAAGRGLQLLFYSVGIGQISSEVPQNLSASRPQDRQFILSSKKLLLSDSGFYLCAWTPGGPSTDTQYFGPGTRLTVL.

The rearrangement uses TRBV20-1 and TRBJ2-3, with D possibly TRBD1 on 6 matching bases. The CDR3 has 14 residues. The germline V gene has CDR1 DFQATT and CDR2 SNEGSKA (reference sequence). V was cut by 7 bases and J by 0 bases, with 14 bases left in between. The CDR3 DNA reads TGCAGTGGTACATTGGGGGCGAGCACAGATACGCAGTATTTT. It translates to CSGTLGASTDTQYF.

This clonotype was seen many times. J is TRBJ2-1 and V is TRBV12-3 or TRBV12-4, with 7 bases aligning to TRBD2. The length of the CDR3 is 15 residues. V lost 3 bases, J lost 7 bases, and 9 bases stayed unmatched. The CDR3 region has the DNA TGTGCCAGCAGTTTGGGAGGGAGATACAGGAATGAGCAGTTCTTC. Its translation: CASSLGGRYRNEQFF.